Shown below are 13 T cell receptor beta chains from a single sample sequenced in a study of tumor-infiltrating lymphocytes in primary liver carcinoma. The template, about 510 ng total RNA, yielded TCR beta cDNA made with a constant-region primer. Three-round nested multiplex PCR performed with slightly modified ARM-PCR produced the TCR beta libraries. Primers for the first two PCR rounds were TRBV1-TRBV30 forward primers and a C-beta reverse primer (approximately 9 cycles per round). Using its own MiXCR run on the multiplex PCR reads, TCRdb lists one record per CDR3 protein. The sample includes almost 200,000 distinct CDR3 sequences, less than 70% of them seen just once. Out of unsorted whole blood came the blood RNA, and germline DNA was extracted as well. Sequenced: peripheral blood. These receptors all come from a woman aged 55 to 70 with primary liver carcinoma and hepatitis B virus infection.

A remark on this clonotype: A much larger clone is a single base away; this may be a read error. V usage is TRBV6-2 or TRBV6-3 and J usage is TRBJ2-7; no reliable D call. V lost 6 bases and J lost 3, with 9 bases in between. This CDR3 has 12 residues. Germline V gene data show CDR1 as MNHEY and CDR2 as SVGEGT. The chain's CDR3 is CASRELNYEQYF. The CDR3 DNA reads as TGTGCCAGCAGGGAATTGAACTACGAGCAGTACTTC.

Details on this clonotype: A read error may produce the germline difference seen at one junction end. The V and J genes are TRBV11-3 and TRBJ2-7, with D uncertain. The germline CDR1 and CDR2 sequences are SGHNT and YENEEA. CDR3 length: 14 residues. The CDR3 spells CASSWGKAIYEHYF. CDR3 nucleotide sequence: TGTGCCAGCAGCTGGGGAAAGGCCATCTACGAGCACTACTTC.

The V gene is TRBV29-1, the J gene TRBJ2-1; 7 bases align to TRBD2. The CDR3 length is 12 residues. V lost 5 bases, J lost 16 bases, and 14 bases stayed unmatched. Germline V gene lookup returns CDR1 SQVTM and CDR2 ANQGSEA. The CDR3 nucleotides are TGCAGCGTTTCTCACCCGTCTGGGACTATTTTCTTC. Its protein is CSVSHPSGTIFF.

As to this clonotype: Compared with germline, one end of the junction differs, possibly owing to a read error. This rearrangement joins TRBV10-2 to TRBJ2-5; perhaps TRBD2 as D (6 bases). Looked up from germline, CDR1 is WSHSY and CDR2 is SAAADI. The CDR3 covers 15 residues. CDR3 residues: CASSEAGAGRETQHF. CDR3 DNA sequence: TGCGCCAGCAGTGAGGCAGGCGCGGGGCGTGAGACCCAGCACTTC.

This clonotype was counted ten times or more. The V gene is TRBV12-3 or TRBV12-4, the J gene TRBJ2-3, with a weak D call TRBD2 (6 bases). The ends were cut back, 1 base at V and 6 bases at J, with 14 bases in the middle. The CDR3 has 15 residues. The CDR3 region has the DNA TGTGCCAGCAGTTTAGAGGAGGGGTCGGAGGATACGCAGTATTTT. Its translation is CASSLEEGSEDTQYF.

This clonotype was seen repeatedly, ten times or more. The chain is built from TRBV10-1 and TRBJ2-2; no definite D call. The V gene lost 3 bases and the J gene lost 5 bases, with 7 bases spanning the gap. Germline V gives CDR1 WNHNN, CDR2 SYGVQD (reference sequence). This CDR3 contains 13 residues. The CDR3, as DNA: TGCGCCAGCAGTGAACAGCTAACCGGGGAGCTGTTTTTT. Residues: CASSEQLTGELFF.

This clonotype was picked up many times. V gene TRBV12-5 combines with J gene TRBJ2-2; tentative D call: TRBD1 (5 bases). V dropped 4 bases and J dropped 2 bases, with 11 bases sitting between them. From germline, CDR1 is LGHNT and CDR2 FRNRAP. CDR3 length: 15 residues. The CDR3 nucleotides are TGTGCTAGTGGTTCCCTGACAGCTAACACCGGGGAGCTGTTTTTT. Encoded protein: CASGSLTANTGELFF.

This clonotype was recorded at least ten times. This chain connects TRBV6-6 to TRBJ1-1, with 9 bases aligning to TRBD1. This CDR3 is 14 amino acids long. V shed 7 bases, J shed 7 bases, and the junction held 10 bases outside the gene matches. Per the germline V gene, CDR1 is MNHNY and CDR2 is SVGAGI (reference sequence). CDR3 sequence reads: CASNIRTGDNEAFF. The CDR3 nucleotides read TGTGCCAGCAATATACGGACAGGGGACAATGAAGCTTTCTTT.

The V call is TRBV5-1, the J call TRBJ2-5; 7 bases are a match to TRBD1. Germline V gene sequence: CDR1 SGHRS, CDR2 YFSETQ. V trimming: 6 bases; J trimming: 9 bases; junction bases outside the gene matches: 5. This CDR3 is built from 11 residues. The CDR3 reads CASTSQGAQYF. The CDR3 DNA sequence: TGCGCCAGCACCTCCCAGGGGGCCCAGTACTTC.

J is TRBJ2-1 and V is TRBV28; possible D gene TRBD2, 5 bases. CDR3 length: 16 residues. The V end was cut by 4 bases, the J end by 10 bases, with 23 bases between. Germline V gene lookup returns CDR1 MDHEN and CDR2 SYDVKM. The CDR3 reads CASSSLSGSPRREQFF. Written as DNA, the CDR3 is TGTGCCAGCAGTTCACTTTCGGGATCACCACGCAGGGAGCAGTTCTTC.

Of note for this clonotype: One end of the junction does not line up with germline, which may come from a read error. CDR3 sequence reads: CASSLADGGETQYF. The CDR3 DNA follows: TGCGCCAGCAGCTTAGCGGACGGGGGAGAGACCCAGTACTTC. V and J are TRBV11-2 and TRBJ2-5; maybe TRBD2 (6 bases). Germline loops: CDR1 SGHAT, CDR2 FQNNGV. This CDR3 contains 14 residues.

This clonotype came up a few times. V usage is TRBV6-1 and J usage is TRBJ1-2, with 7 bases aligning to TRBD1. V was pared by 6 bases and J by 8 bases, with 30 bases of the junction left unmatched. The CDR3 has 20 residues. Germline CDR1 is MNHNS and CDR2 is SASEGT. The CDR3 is CASRGPGQSPKRDRARGYTF. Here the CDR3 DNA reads TGTGCCAGCAGAGGCCCGGGACAGTCCCCCAAAAGAGATCGGGCGCGGGGCTACACCTTC.

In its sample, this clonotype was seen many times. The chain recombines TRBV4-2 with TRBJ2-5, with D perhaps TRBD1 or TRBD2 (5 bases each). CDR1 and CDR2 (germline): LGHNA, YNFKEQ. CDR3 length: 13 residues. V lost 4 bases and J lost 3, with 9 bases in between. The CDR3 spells CASSPGPKETQYF. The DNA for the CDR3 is TGTGCCAGCAGCCCGGGGCCTAAAGAGACCCAGTACTTC.